These T cell receptor beta chains were read from a single sample in a study of T cells in localized non-small cell lung cancer. The table came from immunoSEQ multiplex PCR; TCRdb's copy has only in-frame clones and leaves some out. The sample has tens of thousands of clones, about 80% seen once. The sequencing used PBMCs, collected before any cancer treatment. The origin of the receptors is a man between 40 and 70 years old with stage II lung adenocarcinoma. The CDR3 runs from the conserved cysteine through the conserved F or W. Fields, in order: J gene, D gene, clone size, V gene, CDR3 protein, CDR3 DNA. D genes are given only for firm matches. Clone size is given for some rows only: seen once, a few or many times, or a class if the clone is expanded.

j_gene: TRBJ1-6
d_gene: TRBD1
abundance: NA
v_gene: TRBV9
CDR3aa: CASSGWHRGANSPLHF
CDR3nt: TGTGCCAGCAGCGGGTGGCACAGGGGAGCGAATTCACCCCTCCACTTT

j_gene: TRBJ1-5
d_gene: TRBD1
abundance: few
v_gene: TRBV7-6
CDR3aa: CASSLGTGYNQPQHF
CDR3nt: TGTGCCAGCAGCTTAGGGACAGGGTACAATCAGCCCCAGCATTTT

j_gene: TRBJ2-1
d_gene: NA
abundance: NA
v_gene: TRBV10-3
CDR3aa: CAISGDTNTYNEQFF
CDR3nt: TGTGCCATCAGTGGGGACACTAATACCTACAATGAGCAGTTCTTC

j_gene: TRBJ2-1
d_gene: NA
abundance: NA
v_gene: TRBV6-5
CDR3aa: CASSSDRENEQFF
CDR3nt: TGTGCCAGCAGTTCGGATCGGGAGAATGAGCAGTTCTTC

j_gene: TRBJ1-2
d_gene: NA
abundance: NA
v_gene: TRBV6-1
CDR3aa: CASSEGNHGGYTF
CDR3nt: TGTGCCAGCAGTGAAGGCAATCACGGTGGCTACACCTTC

j_gene: TRBJ2-1
d_gene: NA
abundance: medium-sized
v_gene: TRBV7-6
CDR3aa: CASSLGPYGDEQFF
CDR3nt: TGTGCCAGCAGCTTAGGGCCTTACGGCGATGAGCAGTTCTTC

j_gene: TRBJ2-1
d_gene: NA
abundance: NA
v_gene: TRBV7-2
CDR3aa: CASSFSGLHLDEQFF
CDR3nt: TGTGCCAGCAGCTTTAGCGGCCTACACTTGGATGAGCAGTTCTTC

j_gene: TRBJ2-2
d_gene: NA
abundance: NA
v_gene: TRBV27
CDR3aa: CASSRSTNTGELFF
CDR3nt: TGTGCCAGCAGTCGGTCTACGAACACCGGGGAGCTGTTTTTT

j_gene: TRBJ1-5
d_gene: NA
abundance: NA
v_gene: TRBV7-9
CDR3aa: CASSLGTYQPQHF
CDR3nt: TGTGCCAGCAGCTTGGGCACCTATCAGCCCCAGCATTTT

j_gene: TRBJ2-2
d_gene: TRBD2
abundance: NA
v_gene: TRBV7-6
CDR3aa: CASSLGLAGGTGELFF
CDR3nt: TGTGCCAGCAGCCTGGGACTAGCGGGGGGCACCGGGGAGCTGTTTTTT

j_gene: TRBJ2-2
d_gene: TRBD2
abundance: NA
v_gene: TRBV6-6
CDR3aa: CASRTRGSNTGELFF
CDR3nt: TGTGCCAGCAGAACGCGGGGGTCCAACACCGGGGAGCTGTTTTTT

j_gene: TRBJ1-2
d_gene: TRBD1
abundance: NA
v_gene: TRBV13
CDR3aa: CASSLGQGAKDGYTF
CDR3nt: TGTGCCAGCAGCTTAGGGCAGGGGGCGAAGGATGGCTACACCTTC

j_gene: TRBJ1-1
d_gene: TRBD1
abundance: NA
v_gene: TRBV28
CDR3aa: CASKTGGNTEAFF
CDR3nt: TGTGCCAGCAAAACAGGGGGCAACACTGAAGCTTTCTTT

j_gene: TRBJ2-3
d_gene: NA
abundance: NA
v_gene: TRBV5-4
CDR3aa: CASSFDGGTDTQYF
CDR3nt: TGTGCCAGCAGCTTTGATGGGGGCACAGATACGCAGTATTTT

j_gene: TRBJ2-3
d_gene: NA
abundance: NA
v_gene: TRBV19
CDR3aa: CASSKLTALTGDTQYF
CDR3nt: TGTGCCAGTAGTAAATTGACAGCCCTGACAGGAGATACGCAGTATTTT

j_gene: TRBJ2-1
d_gene: NA
abundance: once
v_gene: TRBV28
CDR3aa: CASSLYESGEQFF
CDR3nt: TGTGCCAGCAGTTTATACGAGAGCGGTGAGCAGTTCTTC

j_gene: TRBJ2-2
d_gene: TRBD1
abundance: NA
v_gene: TRBV11-2
CDR3aa: CASSSDRALNTGELFF
CDR3nt: TGTGCCAGCAGCTCTGACAGGGCCTTGAACACCGGGGAGCTGTTTTTT

j_gene: TRBJ2-3
d_gene: NA
abundance: few
v_gene: TRBV27
CDR3aa: CASSLIQMTDTQYF
CDR3nt: TGTGCCAGCAGTTTGATACAGATGACAGATACGCAGTATTTT

j_gene: TRBJ2-6
d_gene: NA
abundance: NA
v_gene: TRBV5-4
CDR3aa: CASSFGSTSGANVLTF
CDR3nt: TGTGCCAGCAGCTTTGGTTCCACCTCTGGGGCCAACGTCCTGACTTTC

j_gene: TRBJ1-1
d_gene: TRBD1
abundance: NA
v_gene: TRBV30
CDR3aa: CAWSHGQGSTEAFF
CDR3nt: TGTGCCTGGAGTCATGGACAGGGTTCCACTGAAGCTTTCTTT

j_gene: TRBJ2-7
d_gene: NA
abundance: NA
v_gene: TRBV27
CDR3aa: CASSWTVRAYEQYF
CDR3nt: TGTGCCAGCAGTTGGACTGTACGAGCCTACGAGCAGTACTTC

j_gene: TRBJ2-5
d_gene: NA
abundance: NA
v_gene: TRBV5-5
CDR3aa: CASSSNPAQTQYF
CDR3nt: TGTGCCAGCAGCTCGAATCCTGCGCAGACCCAGTACTTC

j_gene: TRBJ2-7
d_gene: NA
abundance: NA
v_gene: TRBV19
CDR3aa: CASSIGGPDSYEQYF
CDR3nt: TGTGCCAGTAGTATAGGAGGGCCCGACTCCTACGAGCAGTACTTC

j_gene: TRBJ2-1
d_gene: NA
abundance: NA
v_gene: TRBV7-9
CDR3aa: CASSSQLGRDYNEQFF
CDR3nt: TGTGCCAGCAGCTCACAACTGGGGCGCGACTACAATGAGCAGTTCTTC

j_gene: TRBJ2-7
d_gene: NA
abundance: NA
v_gene: TRBV2
CDR3aa: CASSVPGAGAHEQYF
CDR3nt: TGTGCCAGCAGTGTTCCTGGGGCAGGGGCCCACGAGCAGTACTTC

j_gene: TRBJ2-7
d_gene: NA
abundance: few
v_gene: TRBV6-1
CDR3aa: CASSEAPTGFYEQYF
CDR3nt: TGTGCCAGCAGTGAAGCACCTACAGGGTTCTACGAGCAGTACTTC

j_gene: TRBJ1-2
d_gene: TRBD1
abundance: NA
v_gene: TRBV6-5
CDR3aa: CASSPRPTGSGYTF
CDR3nt: TGTGCCAGCAGTCCACGACCGACAGGGTCGGGCTACACCTTC

j_gene: TRBJ2-1
d_gene: TRBD1
abundance: NA
v_gene: TRBV28
CDR3aa: CASSSSGTGNRNEQFF
CDR3nt: TGTGCCAGCAGTTCCTCCGGGACAGGGAATAGGAATGAGCAGTTCTTC

j_gene: TRBJ2-7
d_gene: TRBD1
abundance: NA
v_gene: TRBV7-6
CDR3aa: CASSLETGAYEQYF
CDR3nt: TGTGCCAGCAGCTTAGAGACAGGGGCCTACGAGCAGTACTTC

j_gene: TRBJ2-7
d_gene: TRBD2
abundance: NA
v_gene: TRBV6-5
CDR3aa: CASRESGVSYEQYF
CDR3nt: TGTGCCAGCAGAGAAAGCGGGGTCAGCTACGAGCAGTACTTC

j_gene: TRBJ1-5
d_gene: NA
abundance: once
v_gene: TRBV2
CDR3aa: CASSETAAAEPQHF
CDR3nt: TGTGCCAGCAGTGAAACGGCAGCTGCTGAACCCCAGCATTTT